The T cell receptor beta chain described here comes from a study of T cell responses to AZD1222 COVID-19 vaccine (dated by TCRdb to the early 2020s). For the study in its entirety: Because spike-specific TCR depth and breadth did not differ between the two schedules, AZD1222 recipients who got a second dose at roughly 4 weeks were pooled with those who got a second dose at roughly 12 weeks. Trial participants were enrolled into age subgroups of 18-55, 56-69 and 70-plus years, which contained approximately 150, 30 and 60 TCR-sequenced participants, respectively. A total of 233 trial participants underwent TCR sequencing, of whom around 200 received two doses of AZD1222 and some 26 received two doses of the MenACWY control vaccine.

The paper's findings and limits, for the study overall: Conclusions about previously exposed vaccinees are limited because only five to seven AZD1222 recipients were SARS-CoV-2 seropositive at baseline. In the small 56-69-year group, the increase in depth fell short of significance, most likely because of low power. After two AZD1222 doses, both the breadth and the depth of spike-specific TCRs were significantly higher than at day 0 and than in MenACWY recipients. Participants were mostly white British, with more females than males. The authors suggested clonal diversity may have been underestimated. Reportedly, almost half of the unique spike-specific TCRs recognized epitopes lying outside the regions that are mutated in the B.1.351 and B.1.1.7 variants. The vaccine-associated CD4 TCRs covered the entire spike protein, and the dominant responses fell in regions 160-218 and 743-854. Because no samples from the day 14 peak response were available, repertoires could be characterized only after the peak T cell response.

The CDR3 regions of human TCRbeta chains were analyzed by immunosequencing. Turning to the authors' computational methods: Repertoire TCRs were matched against a reference library of SARS-CoV-2-specific TCRs generated with the MIRA antigen-specificity platform. Breadth meant the fraction of unique TCRs that were SARS-CoV-2-associated, whereas depth meant the fraction of total T cells that were SARS-CoV-2-associated. Using the MIRA data, each spike-specific TCR was mapped to the spike region that the TCR reacts to and placed in a CD4 or CD8 class. Log10-transformed breadth and depth values were compared by one-way ANOVA with Sidak's multiple comparisons tests. The table comes from immuneACCESS by way of TCRdb, which keeps in-frame sequences with V and J called. Part of the clones is missing from these tables; in studies checked, under half for an unresolved V gene and the rest for unknown reasons. V and J calls and clone size are as listed in that table; D and trimming were resolved from the DNA. The sample table shows roughly 60,000 clones, and about 79% are seen once. Around 20% of the sample goes to the ten largest clones.

CDR1 and CDR2 are drawn from the germline V gene: MGHRA, YSYEKL. V is pruned by 4 bases and J by 4 bases, leaving 8 bases of the junction without a gene match. There are 16 amino acids in the CDR3, from cysteine to phenylalanine inclusive. The DNA shown is the 48-base CDR3, in frame from base 1. A note on this clone: Its specific antigen is unknown. Per-base qualities were not stored, and no clone one base away is much larger.

In the paper's terms, the time point label means: baseline before first vaccination. Vaccinee samples were obtained from the UK trials COV001 and COV002, which included a single-blind randomized controlled phase 2/3 trial of AZD1222 (ChAdOx1 nCoV-19) in healthy adults. For TCRbeta chain sequencing, PBMC samples from trial participants were taken at day 0 and at day 28 after the second dose. This sequence uses TRBV4-1 and TRBJ2-5; the central 11 bases match TRBD2. The sequenced sample was peripheral blood, obtained on day 0 of AZD1222 vaccination. This TCR came from an adult in good health. The CDR3 in this case is CASSRDLAGGGETQYF. The sequenced DNA: TGCGCCAGCAGCCGGGACCTAGCGGGAGGTGGAGAGACCCAGTACTTC.